Below are 11 T cell receptor beta chains sequenced from a single sample in a study of shared T cell receptors in the human thymus. Sequencing used immunoSEQ multiplex PCR; TCRdb keeps in-frame clones, though not all of them. The profile covers under 850,000 clones, with more than 75% appearing a single time and about 0.01% taken by the ten largest. This sample also belongs to another study, concerning human thymus T cells.

Sequenced: thymocytes. Every receptor here comes from a boy younger than two with a congenital heart defect.

This chain connects TRBV28 to TRBJ1-5, with D possibly being TRBD1 (6 bases). The V gene lost 2 bases and the J gene lost 5 bases, with 16 bases spanning the gap. In germline, CDR1 is MDHEN, CDR2 SYDVKM. CDR3 length equals 16 residues. This CDR3 reads CASSLLRQARDQPQHF. CDR3 coding DNA: TGTGCCAGCAGTTTACTCCGACAGGCAAGGGATCAGCCCCAGCATTTT.

The genes are TRBV4-2 and TRBJ1-1, with 7 bases identical to TRBD1. With V trimmed by 1 base and J by 1 base, 6 bases remained unmatched. CDR1 and CDR2 from the germline V gene are LGHNA and YNFKEQ. The CDR3 length is 16 residues. CDR3 in DNA: TGTGCCAGCAGCCAAGCTATGGGACAGCAGAACACTGAAGCTTTCTTT. Translation: CASSQAMGQQNTEAFF.

The rearrangement links TRBV4-3 to TRBJ2-1; 7 bases line up with TRBD2. The CDR3 is 15 residues long. The V segment lost 1 base and the J segment 6 bases; nucleotides outside the gene matches: 6. CDR1 and CDR2 from the germline V gene are LGHNA and YSLEER. CDR3 coding DNA: TGCGCCAGCAGCCAAGGCGGGAGCGGGTTCAATGAGCAGTTCTTC. The encoded protein is CASSQGGSGFNEQFF.

The chain is built from TRBV4-2 and TRBJ1-1; D is ambiguous. The germline CDR1 and CDR2 sequences are LGHNA and YNFKEQ. With 2 bases removed from V and 1 base from J, the gap between germline ends came to 8 bases. This CDR3 contains 14 residues. This CDR3 reads CASSQRVKNTEAFF. CDR3 DNA: TGTGCCAGCAGCCAACGGGTTAAGAACACTGAAGCTTTCTTT.

The V and J genes are TRBV10-3 and TRBJ2-7, with 7 bases matching TRBD2. This CDR3 spans 14 amino acids. Germline V CDR1 and CDR2: ENHRY, SYGVKD. The V gene end was trimmed by 4 bases and the J gene end by 5 bases; junction bases not matched to a gene: 8. CDR3 nucleotide sequence: TGTGCCATCAGTGGGGGGGGTCCATCCGACGAGCAGTACTTC. Its protein is CAISGGGPSDEQYF.

This chain joins TRBV30 and TRBJ1-4, with D tentatively TRBD1 (6 bases). This CDR3 contains 15 residues. V was shortened by 2 bases and J by 2 bases, with 12 bases between the two germline ends. Per the germline V gene, CDR1 is GTSNPN and CDR2 is SVGIG (reference sequence). The CDR3: CAWSKTGPTNEKLFF. The CDR3 DNA reads as TGTGCCTGGAGTAAAACAGGGCCCACTAATGAAAAACTGTTTTTT. Supplemented by reference TRBV30 and TRBJ1-4, the full variable domain reads SQTIHQWPATLVQPVGSPLSLECTVEGTSNPNLYWYRQAAGRGLQLLFYSVGIGQISSEVPQNLSASRPQDRQFILSSKKLLLSDSGFYLCAWSKTGPTNEKLFFGSGTQLSVL.

This clone was detected only once. This sequence joins TRBV29-1 and TRBJ1-1, with D unresolved. The CDR3 has 11 residues. V lost 6 bases to trimming and J lost 4 bases, with 9 bases between them. CDR1 is SQVTM, CDR2 ANQGSEA, per germline. CDR3 DNA: TGCAGCGTCTATCTTCCCACTGAAGCTTTCTTT. It specifies CSVYLPTEAFF.

The chain uses TRBV28 and TRBJ2-1; D perhaps matches TRBD1 (7 bases). V was pared by 10 bases and J by 8 bases, with 24 bases between. The CDR3 runs 15 residues. In germline, CDR1 is MDHEN, CDR2 SYDVKM. DNA of the CDR3: TGTGCCATATCCCAGGGGGGAAGTAGCCGGCATGAGCAGTTCTTC. The encoded protein is CAISQGGSSRHEQFF.

This chain connects TRBV30 to TRBJ1-1; 9 nucleotides agree with TRBD1. The CDR3 length is 22 residues. Trimming took 0 bases from V and 2 from J; bases not matched to a gene: 25. Germline CDR1 is GTSNPN and CDR2 is SVGIG (reference sequence). CDR3 nucleotides: TGTGCCTGGAGTGTTCTGAACAGGGGGCGACCGGGCCACATTGAAGGAAACACTGAAGCTTTCTTT. Its protein is CAWSVLNRGRPGHIEGNTEAFF.

The V gene is TRBV5-1, the J gene TRBJ2-5, with TRBD2 matching over 10 bases. This CDR3 is built from 17 residues. Germline assignment: CDR1 SGHRS and CDR2 YFSETQ. Trimming took 0 bases from V and 5 from J; bases not matched to a gene: 10. CDR3 region: CASSLARASGSGETQYF. CDR3 sequence (DNA): TGCGCCAGCAGCTTGGCCAGGGCTAGCGGGAGTGGGGAGACCCAGTACTTC.

The J gene is TRBJ1-2, the V gene TRBV19; no firm D call. Germline CDR1 reads LNHDA; CDR2 reads SQIVND (reference sequence). This CDR3 has 15 amino acids. V lost 7 bases and J 4 bases, leaving 19 bases between the germline ends. As DNA, the CDR3 is TGTGCCAGTAAACACCCCCGGCGAGGCGTCTATGGCTACACCTTC. Residues: CASKHPRRGVYGYTF.